This T cell receptor beta chain was captured in a study of shared clonotypes between healthy human individuals. Study-level information: A few men and two women, aged 18 to 49, were donors. CD4 naive and CD4 memory each took three plates per donor, while CD8 naive took two and CD8 memory one.

The CDR3 runs to 14 residues. Germline V gene data show CDR1 as MDHEN and CDR2 as SYDVKM. V was shortened by 6 bases and J by 0 bases, with 12 bases between the two germline ends. It was 150 to 250 ng DNA, around 33,000 T cell genomes, that sorted-subset replicate PCRs used. The authors' processing: Without quality scores, immunoSEQ junctional reads could not be filtered like full-length reads. Sequenced by immunoSEQ multiplex PCR; TCRdb stores in-frame clones only, minus some. That table supplies the V and J calls and clone size; D and trimming were determined from the DNA. Seen here are a few million clones, 80% to 95% observed once, and the top ten hold roughly 0.34%.

Sequencing was performed on naive CD4+ T cells from PBMCs. This sample's subset: CD45RA+ positively selected. The chain recombines TRBV28 with TRBJ2-7; D is unclear. This sequence was found in a man aged 18 to 35 in good health. Some clones in this sample may be carry-over from other donors' samples. The CDR3 here is CASSPRPYSYEQYF. The CDR3 nucleotides are TGTGCCAGCAGCCCGAGACCATACTCCTACGAGCAGTACTTC.